The present entry profiles one T cell receptor (beta chain) with its context. Germline loops: CDR1 KGHSH, CDR2 LQKENI. The V and J ends lost 4 bases and 3 bases respectively, with 15 bases between them. The CDR3 covers 15 residues. This entry belongs to a study of cytomegalovirus exposure and HLA in healthy donors. 13 Jbeta primers and 60 Vbeta primers were used for the PCR. Profiled with immunoSEQ multiplex PCR; TCRdb holds only in-frame clones, not every one. The sample lists some 79,000 clones; over 70% were seen once. The clonotype comes from a male donor in good health and CMV-seropositive. The V and J genes are TRBV18 and TRBJ1-2, with D unresolved. The sample taken for sequencing was PBMCs. Here the CDR3 DNA reads TGTGCCAGCTCACGACAACGGGGAGAGGACTATGGCTACACCTTC. The encoded protein is CASSRQRGEDYGYTF.